This TCR beta chain stems from a study of technical replicates of blood from a few donors (dated by TCRdb to the late 2010s). CDR1 and CDR2 (LNHDA, SQIVND) derive from the germline V gene (reference sequence). Clipping removes 3 bases from V and 2 bases from J, with 6 as the unmatched junction base count. Measured from the cysteine to the phenylalanine, the CDR3 is 15 residues long. Kept here is only the CDR3 DNA, which spans 45 bases and is read in frame from base 1. Preparation of the library involved the immunoSEQ multiplex PCR assay. TCRdb re-hosts the immuneACCESS table, in-frame sequences only. Its copies lack some clones; in the studies checked, an unresolved V gene accounts for under half of them, and the cause for the rest is not known. This sample holds 75,000 to 95,000 clones; roughly 94% were observed only once. Less than 0.3% of the sample comes from the top ten. Remarks on this clone: The antigen this receptor binds is unknown. No clone much larger than this one lies a single base away; base qualities are absent.

The clonotype originates from a human donor in good health. The sample consisted of T cells isolated from PBMCs. The V gene is TRBV19 and the J gene is TRBJ1-2; TRBD1 matches 7 bases in the middle. The sequence in DNA is TGTGCCAGTAGTATTACAGGGGCTATAAACTATGGCTACACCTTC. Its translation is CASSITGAINYGYTF.